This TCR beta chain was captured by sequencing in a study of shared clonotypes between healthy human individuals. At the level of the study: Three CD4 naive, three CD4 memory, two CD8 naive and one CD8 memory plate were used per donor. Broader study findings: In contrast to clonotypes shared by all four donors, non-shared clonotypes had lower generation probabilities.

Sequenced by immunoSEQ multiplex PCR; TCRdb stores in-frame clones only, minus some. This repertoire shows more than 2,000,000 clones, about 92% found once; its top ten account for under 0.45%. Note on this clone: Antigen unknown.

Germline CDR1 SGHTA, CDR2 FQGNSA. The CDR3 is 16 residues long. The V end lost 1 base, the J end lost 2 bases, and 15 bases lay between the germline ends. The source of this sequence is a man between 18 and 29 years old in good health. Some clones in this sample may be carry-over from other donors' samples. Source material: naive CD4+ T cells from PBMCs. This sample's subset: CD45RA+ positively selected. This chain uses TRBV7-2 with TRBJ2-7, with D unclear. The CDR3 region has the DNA TGTGCCAGCAGCTTAGTAGGTCGGCCGACGGCCTACGAGCAGTACTTC. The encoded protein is CASSLVGRPTAYEQYF.